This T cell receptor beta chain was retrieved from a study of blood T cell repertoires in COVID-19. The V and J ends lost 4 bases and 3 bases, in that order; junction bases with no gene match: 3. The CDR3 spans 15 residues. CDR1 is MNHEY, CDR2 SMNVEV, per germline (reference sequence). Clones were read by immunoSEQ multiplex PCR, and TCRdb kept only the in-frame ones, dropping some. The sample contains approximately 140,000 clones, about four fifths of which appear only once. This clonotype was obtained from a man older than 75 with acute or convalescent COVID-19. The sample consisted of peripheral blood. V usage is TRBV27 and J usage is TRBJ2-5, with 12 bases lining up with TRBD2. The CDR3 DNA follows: TGTGCCAGCAGTTCCGGACTAGCGGGGAAAGAGACCCAGTACTTC. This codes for CASSSGLAGKETQYF.